A single sample gave rise to the 6 T cell receptor beta chains below, sequenced in a study of identical twins (dated by TCRdb to about 2016). Library creation used 5' RACE. The listed sequencing device is Illumina HiSeq 2000. TCRdb reprocessed the public reads (quality trimming at Q25 with fastp, clone calling with MiXCR) and kept in-frame beta chains. Rows with a matching CDR3 protein are joined into one entry that keeps the most common DNA and genes. In all, the sample holds about 490,000 distinct CDR3 sequences, and roughly 15% of those were seen once. Of the sample, less than 0.5% is held by the ten largest clones. These records were also assigned to another study, of yellow fever vaccine responses in identical twins.

Sequenced material: CD4+ T cells sorted from blood. The receptors were gathered from a young woman in good health.

This clonotype was counted ten times or more. This chain uses TRBV20-1 with TRBJ2-3, with a tentative D call TRBD2 (7 bases). Trimming removed 4 bases at V and 3 bases at J, with 11 bases between. Germline assignment: CDR1 DFQATT and CDR2 SNEGSKA (reference sequence). The CDR3 runs 13 residues. CDR3: CSAIGGRTDTQYF. In DNA, the CDR3 is TGCAGTGCTATCGGGGGGCGGACAGATACGCAGTATTTT.

This clonotype was counted ten times or more. The genes are TRBV3-1 and TRBJ2-7; TRBD2 agrees at 7 bases. This CDR3 comprises 15 residues. Trimming at V came to 1 base and at J to 1 base, leaving 4 bases not matched to a gene. Germline V gene data show CDR1 as LGHDT and CDR2 as YNNKEL (reference sequence). The CDR3 sequence is CASSQGPSGSYEQYF. CDR3 nucleotides: TGTGCCAGCAGCCAAGGTCCTAGCGGATCCTACGAGCAGTACTTC.

This clonotype was recorded a few times. The chain recombines TRBV2 with TRBJ2-2, with D possibly matching TRBD1 (6 bases). In germline, CDR1 is SNHLY, CDR2 FYNNEI. V shed 2 bases and J shed 7 bases, with 17 bases lying between them. The CDR3 loop spans 16 amino acids. The CDR3 DNA reads TGTGCCAGCAGTGAATTTGGCAGGGGCGGAAGCGGGGAGCTGTTTTTT. Translation: CASSEFGRGGSGELFF.

A few counts support this clonotype. This chain connects TRBV3-1 to TRBJ2-1; 10 bases match TRBD1. Germline V gene lookup returns CDR1 LGHDT and CDR2 YNNKEL (reference sequence). The junction had 8 bases not matched to a gene; V was cut back by 0 bases and J by 0 bases. The CDR3 has 19 residues. The CDR3 protein is CASSQDATGGSSSYNEQFF. CDR3 nucleotides: TGTGCCAGCAGCCAAGATGCGACAGGGGGCTCTAGCTCCTACAATGAGCAGTTCTTC.

This clonotype was picked up a small number of times. This rearrangement joins TRBV28 to TRBJ2-1; D is uncertain. Germline V gene data show CDR1 as MDHEN and CDR2 as SYDVKM. V lost 6 bases and J lost 7, with 13 bases in between. CDR3 length: 13 residues. The CDR3, as DNA: TGTGCCAGCAGCCCTGCCCCTTCTAATGAGCAGTTCTTC. This sequence encodes CASSPAPSNEQFF.

The genes are TRBV20-1 and TRBJ2-1, with 11 bases fitting TRBD2. The CDR3 is 15 residues long. Germline V gene data show CDR1 as DFQATT and CDR2 as SNEGSKA (reference sequence). V was clipped by 3 bases and J by 8 bases; unmatched bases: 9. This CDR3 is CSARGTSGGRDEQFF. In DNA, the CDR3 is TGCAGTGCTAGGGGAACTAGCGGGGGAAGGGATGAGCAGTTCTTC.